Sequencing of this TCR beta chain was carried out in a study of T cell repertoires in cytomegalovirus infection. Study context: Public TCR beta signatures marked donors with CMV infection and the matching HLA.

General study findings and limits: Accumulated public TCR beta family frequency recognized individuals carrying CMV together with the relevant HLA. Within the response measured ex vivo, HLA-C-restricted CMV-specific TCR beta clonotypes were dominant.

TCRdb reanalysed the reads using MiXCR and keeps one entry per CDR3 protein. The table lists 740,000 or so distinct CDR3 sequences, 35% to 40% of them singletons. In regard to this clonotype: Its antigen is not identified.

The V gene end was trimmed by 2 bases and the J gene end by 6 bases; junction bases not matched to a gene: 10. CDR1 MGHDK and CDR2 SYGVNS come from the germline V gene. The CDR3 totals 17 residues. This chain uses TRBV25-1 with TRBJ2-2; TRBD1 aligns across 9 bases. What was sequenced was PBMCs. The clonotype was recovered from a human donor in good health (CMV status not recorded). Some clones in this sample may be carry-over from other donors' samples. CDR3 DNA sequence: TGTGCCAGCAGTGAACTCGGGACAGGGAACATTGCCGGGGAGCTGTTTTTT. Protein sequence: CASSELGTGNIAGELFF.